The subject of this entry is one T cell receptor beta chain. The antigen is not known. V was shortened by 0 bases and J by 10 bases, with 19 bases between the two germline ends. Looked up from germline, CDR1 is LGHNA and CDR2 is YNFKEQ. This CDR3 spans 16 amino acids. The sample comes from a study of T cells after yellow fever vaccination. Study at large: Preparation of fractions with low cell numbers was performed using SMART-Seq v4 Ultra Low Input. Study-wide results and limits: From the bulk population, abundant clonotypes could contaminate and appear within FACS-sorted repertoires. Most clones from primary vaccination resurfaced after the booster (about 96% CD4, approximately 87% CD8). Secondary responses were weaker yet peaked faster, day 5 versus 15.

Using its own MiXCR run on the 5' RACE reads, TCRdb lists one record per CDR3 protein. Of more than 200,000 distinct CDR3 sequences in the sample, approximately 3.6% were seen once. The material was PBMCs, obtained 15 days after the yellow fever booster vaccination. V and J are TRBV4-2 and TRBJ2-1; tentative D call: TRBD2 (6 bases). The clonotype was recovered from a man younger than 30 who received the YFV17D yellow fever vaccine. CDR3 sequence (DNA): TGTGCCAGCAGCCAAGACCTCTTTTTCGGGGCGGGGGAGCAGTTCTTC. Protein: CASSQDLFFGAGEQFF.